This TCR beta chain comes out of a study of blood T cell repertoires in COVID-19. CDR1 MNHEY and CDR2 SVGAGI come from the germline V gene. The CDR3 loop spans 12 amino acids. TCRdb's copy holds only in-frame clones and misses some; the assay was immunoSEQ multiplex PCR. This sample has roughly 100,000 clones, with roughly 79% found just once. Remarks on this clone: A read error may account for a junction end that differs from germline.

This clonotype was obtained from a woman at least 80 years old with acute or convalescent COVID-19. The chain has TRBV6-5 and TRBJ2-2; D possibly corresponds to TRBD2 (6 bases). The specimen sequenced was peripheral blood. This CDR3 reads CASYRSGGVLFF. CDR3 DNA: TGTGCCAGCTATAGAAGCGGCGGGGTGCTGTTTTTT.